This T cell receptor (beta chain) was recovered during a study of T cell responses to AZD1222 COVID-19 vaccine. Sequencing was performed with immunoSEQ multiplex PCR; in TCRdb, only in-frame clones are kept and a portion is missing. The sample includes about 60,000 clones, over 75% seen only once; the top ten take approximately 18%. Germline loops: CDR1 SGHTA, CDR2 FQGTGA. V lost 3 bases, J lost 12 bases, and 10 bases stayed unmatched. CDR3 length: 15 amino acids. This TCR came from an adult in good health. The V gene is TRBV7-3, the J gene TRBJ2-1; 11 nucleotides match TRBD2. The specimen was peripheral blood, collected on day 0 of AZD1222 vaccination. The CDR3 protein is CASSFTGTSGRRQFF. The CDR3 DNA reads as TGTGCCAGCAGCTTCACCGGGACTAGCGGACGTCGGCAGTTCTTC.